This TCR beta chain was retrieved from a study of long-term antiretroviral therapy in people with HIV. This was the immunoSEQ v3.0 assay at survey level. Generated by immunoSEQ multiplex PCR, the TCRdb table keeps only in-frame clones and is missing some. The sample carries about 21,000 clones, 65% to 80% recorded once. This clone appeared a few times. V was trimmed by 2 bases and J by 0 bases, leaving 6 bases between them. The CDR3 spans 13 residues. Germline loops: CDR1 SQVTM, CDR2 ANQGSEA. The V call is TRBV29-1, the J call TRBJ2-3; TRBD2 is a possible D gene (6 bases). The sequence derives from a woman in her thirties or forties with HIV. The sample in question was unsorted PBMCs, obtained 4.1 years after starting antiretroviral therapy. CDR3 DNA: TGCAGCGTTGAACGGGGGAGCACAGATACGCAGTATTTT. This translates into CSVERGSTDTQYF.